The 21 T cell receptor beta chains in this list originate from one sample, sequenced in a study of Graves' ophthalmopathy and Graves' hyperthyroidism. For repertoire sequencing, the TCR beta CDR3 regions were amplified from RNA transcripts. Second-round multiplex PCR came after a first-round RT-PCR that employed HTBI primers. MiXCR was run by TCRdb on the multiplex PCR reads, yielding one entry per CDR3 protein. The sample lists hundreds of thousands of distinct CDR3 sequences, 20% to 25% seen once, with around 7% in the top ten. The sample taken for sequencing was peripheral blood. The origin of the receptors is a woman aged 18 to 35 with stable Graves' hyperthyroidism. Some clones in this sample may be carry-over from other donors' samples.

This clonotype turned up a few times. The chain carries TRBV11-2 and TRBJ2-5; 9 bases agree with TRBD2. The germline gives CDR1 SGHAT, CDR2 FQNNGV. This CDR3 is built from 16 residues. V lost 1 base and J lost 0; bases outside the gene matches: 3. The CDR3 is CASSLGIAGDQETQYF. The CDR3 DNA is TGTGCCAGCAGCTTAGGGATAGCGGGGGACCAAGAGACCCAGTACTTC.

The genes are TRBV12-3 or TRBV12-4 and TRBJ2-5; a possible D gene is TRBD1 (5 bases). CDR3 length: 14 amino acids. V lost 5 bases and J lost 5, with 15 bases in between. The CDR3 is CASSGQGGGETQYF. CDR3 nucleotides: TGTGCCAGCAGTGGCCAGGGTGGTGGGGAGACCCAGTACTTC.

The J gene is TRBJ2-2, the V gene TRBV12-3 or TRBV12-4, with a weak D call TRBD2 (6 bases). The CDR3 runs 14 residues. V was clipped by 9 bases and J by 4 bases, with 15 bases between them. CDR3: CASRRAPGTGELFF. CDR3 DNA sequence: TGTGCCAGTCGGAGGGCCCCTGGCACCGGGGAGCTGTTTTTT.

The chain recombines TRBV28 with TRBJ2-4; TRBD1 or TRBD2 may be the D gene (5 bases each). The CDR3 runs 18 residues. The germline CDR1 and CDR2 sequences are MDHEN and SYDVKM. V was trimmed by 0 bases and J by 0 bases, leaving 15 bases between them. The CDR3 is CASSLWGVGREAKNIQYF. CDR3 DNA sequence: TGTGCCAGCAGTTTATGGGGGGTGGGCAGGGAAGCCAAAAACATTCAGTACTTC.

This clonotype was picked up many times. V is TRBV15 and J is TRBJ2-7; D gene ambiguous. CDR1 LNHNV and CDR2 YYDKDF come from the germline V gene (reference sequence). This CDR3 has 14 residues. Trimming removed 0 bases at V and 2 bases at J, with 8 bases between. The CDR3 sequence: CATSRDLFAYEQYF. The CDR3, as DNA: TGTGCCACCAGCAGAGATCTGTTCGCCTACGAGCAGTACTTC.

V and J are TRBV4-2 and TRBJ1-2, with a weak D call TRBD1 (5 bases). CDR1 and CDR2 from the germline V gene are LGHNA and YNFKEQ. V was pared by 1 base and J by 7 bases, with 19 bases between. The CDR3 has 16 residues. The CDR3 DNA sequence: TGTGCCAGCAGCCAAGGGGGGATAGACGGCGGGGGTGGCTACACCTTC. Residues: CASSQGGIDGGGGYTF.

This clonotype was seen many times. The chain is built from TRBV7-2 and TRBJ2-7; unclear D gene. CDR1 is SGHTA and CDR2 is FQGNSA in the germline V gene. V lost 3 bases to trimming and J lost 2 bases, with 5 bases between them. This CDR3 has 12 amino acids. The CDR3 loop is CASSLSPYEQYF. The CDR3 DNA reads as TGTGCCAGCAGCTTGAGCCCCTACGAGCAGTACTTC.

This chain links TRBV28 with TRBJ1-1; D remains unclear. The CDR3 runs 14 residues. V shed 7 bases and J shed 3 bases, with 15 bases lying between them. Germline V gene data show CDR1 as MDHEN and CDR2 as SYDVKM. CDR3 nucleotide sequence: TGTGCCAGCACCCCAATGAAGCTCGACACTGAAGCTTTCTTT. Its protein is CASTPMKLDTEAFF.

This clonotype has at least ten counts. The chain carries TRBV5-1 and TRBJ1-1; D uncertain. This CDR3 comprises 14 residues. V was trimmed by 4 bases and J by 0 bases, leaving 10 bases between them. Germline CDR1 is SGHRS and CDR2 is YFSETQ. The CDR3 region has the DNA TGCGCCAGCAGCGGCAGTGGGATGAACACTGAAGCTTTCTTT. Its protein is CASSGSGMNTEAFF.

This clonotype showed up just a few times. The J gene is TRBJ2-2, the V gene TRBV18; 10 positions match TRBD1. The CDR3 spans 17 residues. Germline assignment: CDR1 KGHSH and CDR2 LQKENI. Trimming at V came to 4 bases and at J to 5 bases, leaving 10 bases not matched to a gene. CDR3 loop: CASSLQPGQGRTGELFF. The CDR3 nucleotides read TGTGCCAGCTCACTCCAACCGGGACAGGGGAGGACCGGGGAGCTGTTTTTT.

This clonotype was counted at least ten times. The gene calls are TRBV12-3 or TRBV12-4 and TRBJ1-1; tentatively, D is TRBD1 (5 bases). The CDR3 spans 13 residues. V shed 6 bases and J shed 7 bases, with 15 bases lying between them. CDR3 sequence: CASSKGTADEAFF. CDR3 bases: TGTGCCAGCAGCAAGGGGACTGCAGATGAAGCTTTCTTT.

The rearrangement joins TRBV30 to TRBJ2-2; D unresolved. Trimming cost V 1 base and J 4 bases, with 10 bases left between them. The germline V gene has CDR1 GTSNPN and CDR2 SVGIG (reference sequence). CDR3 size: 14 residues. CDR3 sequence reads: CAWSAGRSTGELFF. In nucleotides, the CDR3 is TGTGCCTGGAGTGCCGGACGGTCCACCGGGGAGCTGTTTTTT.

This chain uses TRBV13 with TRBJ1-2, with D unresolved. The germline CDR1 and CDR2 sequences are PRHDT and FYEKMQ (reference sequence). Trimming pared 0 bases from V and 6 bases from J, leaving 5 bases between. The CDR3 is made up of 12 amino acids. CDR3 amino acids: CASSLGRNGYTF. CDR3 bases: TGTGCCAGCAGCTTAGGCAGGAATGGCTACACCTTC.

The chain uses TRBV7-2 and TRBJ2-4; TRBD1 might be the D (6 bases). The CDR3 spans 13 residues. The V and J ends lost 0 bases and 7 bases respectively, with 7 bases between them. The germline CDR1 and CDR2 sequences are SGHTA and FQGNSA. CDR3 amino acids: CASSLAGQNIQYF. DNA for the CDR3: TGTGCCAGCAGCTTAGCAGGACAGAACATTCAGTACTTC.

This clonotype has only a few counts. V usage is TRBV5-1 and J usage is TRBJ2-5; TRBD2 agrees at 7 bases. The CDR3 covers 20 residues. After removal of 1 base from V and 5 bases from J, the junction contained 23 bases not matched to a gene. Germline V lookup: CDR1 SGHRS, CDR2 YFSETQ. CDR3 in DNA: TGCGCCAGCAGCTTGCTGAAGGGCTCGGGGGGATCCCCGACCCAGGAGACCCAGTACTTC. It is translated as CASSLLKGSGGSPTQETQYF.

V gene TRBV6-1 combines with J gene TRBJ2-7; 8 bases match TRBD1. Germline V CDR1 and CDR2: MNHNS, SASEGT. The length of the CDR3 is 13 residues. Trimming at V came to 6 bases and at J to 11 bases, leaving 12 bases not matched to a gene. The CDR3 bases are TGTGCCAGCAGGGTAGTAAGACAGGGGTCGGAGTACTTC. Encoded protein: CASRVVRQGSEYF.

In its sample, this clonotype was seen once. The CDR3, as DNA: TGCAGTGCTAGAGGTGGCGGACAGGCCCTGAACACTGAAGCTTTCTTT. The encoded protein is CSARGGGQALNTEAFF. This chain links TRBV20-1 with TRBJ1-1; 7 bases line up with TRBD1. Germline CDR1 DFQATT, CDR2 SNEGSKA (reference sequence). The CDR3 extends over 16 amino acids. V was clipped by 1 base and J by 0 bases; unmatched bases: 8.

This chain uses TRBV30 with TRBJ1-2; 11 bases are shared with TRBD1. The V and J ends lost 0 bases and 4 bases, in that order; junction bases with no gene match: 4. From germline, CDR1 is GTSNPN and CDR2 SVGIG (reference sequence). This CDR3 region has 15 residues. The CDR3 spells CAWSVGGQGVYGYTF. CDR3 coding DNA: TGTGCCTGGAGTGTAGGGGGACAGGGGGTCTATGGCTACACCTTC.

This chain connects TRBV12-3 or TRBV12-4 to TRBJ1-1; maybe TRBD1 (5 bases). Trimming removed 5 bases from V and 1 base from J, with 11 bases in between. The CDR3 consists of 14 residues. The CDR3 nucleotides read TGTGCCAGCAGTCACATCGGACAGAACACTGAAGCTTTCTTT. It is translated as CASSHIGQNTEAFF.

This clonotype was seen many times. This chain joins TRBV7-2 and TRBJ2-5; D is undetermined. The CDR3 is 12 residues long. Trimming pared 1 base from V and 7 bases from J, leaving 7 bases between. The germline CDR1 and CDR2 sequences are SGHTA and FQGNSA. CDR3 loop: CASSLDLGTQYF. CDR3 coding DNA: TGTGCCAGCAGCTTAGACCTAGGGACCCAGTACTTC.

Many counts were recorded for this clonotype. The rearrangement links TRBV6-2 or TRBV6-3 to TRBJ2-5; no firm D call. There are 12 residues in the CDR3. V shed 5 bases and J shed 5 bases, with 9 bases lying between them. Germline CDR1 and CDR2: MNHEY and SVGEGT. The CDR3 reads CASSLPLETQYF. The CDR3 nucleotides are TGTGCCAGCAGTCTTCCCTTGGAGACCCAGTACTTC.